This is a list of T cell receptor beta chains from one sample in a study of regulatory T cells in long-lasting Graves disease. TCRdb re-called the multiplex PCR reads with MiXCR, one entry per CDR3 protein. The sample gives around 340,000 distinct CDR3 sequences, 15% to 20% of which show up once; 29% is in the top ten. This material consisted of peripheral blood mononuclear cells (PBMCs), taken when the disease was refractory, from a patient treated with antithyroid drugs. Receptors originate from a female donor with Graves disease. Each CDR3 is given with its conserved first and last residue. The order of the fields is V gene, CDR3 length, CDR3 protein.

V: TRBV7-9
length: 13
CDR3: CASSLEALDEQYF

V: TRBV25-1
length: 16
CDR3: CASSPFPMGPNEKLFF

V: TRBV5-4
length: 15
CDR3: CASSRRQNPREALHF

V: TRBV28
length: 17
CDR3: CASTTPWTASGANVLTF

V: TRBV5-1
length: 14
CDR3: CASSFGQPGTEAFF

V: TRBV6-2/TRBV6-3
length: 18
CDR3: CASSYIGTGVGGNQPQHF

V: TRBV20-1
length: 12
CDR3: CSASGYQETQYF

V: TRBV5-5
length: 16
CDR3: CASSLSGSAGGETQYF

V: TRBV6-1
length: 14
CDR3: CASSEDRAHTEAFF

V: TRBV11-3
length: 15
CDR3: CASSRRSGQTGELFF

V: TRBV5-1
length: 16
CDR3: CASSLGQGAAGNTIYF

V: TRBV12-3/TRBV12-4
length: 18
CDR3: CASSLHPGTGLNTGELFF

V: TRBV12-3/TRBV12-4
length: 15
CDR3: CASSLDSRGQETQYF

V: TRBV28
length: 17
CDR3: CGTGTEVYKRSNQPQHF

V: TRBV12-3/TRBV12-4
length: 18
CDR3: CASRFINTGTEISYEQYF

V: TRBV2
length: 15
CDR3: CASSEDSGITDTQYF

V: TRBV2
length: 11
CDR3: CASGSGSSAFF

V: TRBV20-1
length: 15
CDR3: CSASPGQGASYGYTF

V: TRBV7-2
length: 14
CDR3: CASSLDYQGQPQHF

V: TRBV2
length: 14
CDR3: CASIESRQGYGYTF

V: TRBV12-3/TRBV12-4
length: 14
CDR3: CASSKTGGPYEQYF

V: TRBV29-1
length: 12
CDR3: CSVAQVGGEQYF

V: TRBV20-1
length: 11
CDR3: CSAKANYGYTF

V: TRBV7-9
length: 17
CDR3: CASSPRLGQRVGETQYF

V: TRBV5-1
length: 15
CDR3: CASSLGQPEGQPQHF

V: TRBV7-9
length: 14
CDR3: CASSERDGSSPLHF

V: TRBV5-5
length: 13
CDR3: CASSFFPGNVAFF

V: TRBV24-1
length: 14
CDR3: CATSDPPPVYGYTF